Listed here are 6 T cell receptor beta chains from one sample, sequenced in a study of cytomegalovirus exposure and HLA in healthy donors. With 60 Vbeta and 13 Jbeta primers, the PCR was carried out. This table comes from immunoSEQ multiplex PCR, and its TCRdb copy is limited to in-frame clones, with some not included. The sample shows some 110,000 clones, approximately 75% of them seen only once. Material for sequencing was PBMCs. These TCRs come from a man aged 45-65 years in good health and CMV-seropositive.

The chain joins TRBV9 to TRBJ2-7; the match to TRBD1 covers 8 bases. With 2 bases clipped from V and 6 bases from J, the junction kept 7 bases outside the gene matches. The CDR3 covers 14 residues. Germline lookup yields CDR1 SGDLS and CDR2 YYNGEE. The CDR3 region has the DNA TGTGCCAGCAGCGTTGGGACAGGAGGTGGCGAGCAGTACTTC. Translation: CASSVGTGGGEQYF. The full variable domain, completed using reference TRBV9 and TRBJ2-7, is DSGVTQTPKHLITATGQRVTLRCSPRSGDLSVYWYQQSLDQGLQFLIQYYNGEERAKGNILERFSAQQFPDLHSELNLSSLELGDSALYFCASSVGTGGGEQYFGPGTRLTVT.

Details on this clone: One junction end disagrees with the germline gene, perhaps due to a read error. Other DNA sequences in the same sample also yield this CDR3. This chain joins TRBV29-1 and TRBJ1-6; TRBD1 might be the D (5 bases). In germline, CDR1 is SQVTM, CDR2 ANQGSEA. The CDR3 spans 19 residues. In nucleotides, the CDR3 is TGCAGGAATCGGGGGTGGGAGGACACCCCCGGTGCCTATAATTCCCCCCTCCACTTT. Amino acids: CRNRGWEDTPGAYNSPLHF.

This sequence joins TRBV12-5 and TRBJ2-1; 8 bases map to TRBD2. The CDR3 is made up of 14 amino acids. J lost 7 bases, V lost 3 bases, and 5 bases had no gene match. The germline CDR1 and CDR2 sequences are LGHNT and FRNRAP. The CDR3 region is CASGFPGGLNEQFF. CDR3 DNA: TGTGCTAGTGGTTTTCCGGGAGGGTTAAATGAGCAGTTCTTC.

J is TRBJ1-3 and V is TRBV4-2; TRBD1 agrees at 8 bases. The CDR3 has 19 amino acids. Germline V CDR1 and CDR2: LGHNA, YNFKEQ. The ends lost 3 bases at V and 2 bases at J; junction bases unmatched: 15. The CDR3 DNA is TGTGCCAGCAGCCATTCGAGGGGTGGAGGACAGGGTCCTGGAAACACCATATATTTT. Translating gives CASSHSRGGGQGPGNTIYF.

The V gene is TRBV5-1, the J gene TRBJ2-5; D is possibly TRBD2 (6 bases). Germline V gene data show CDR1 as SGHRS and CDR2 as YFSETQ. V was cut by 3 bases and J by 4 bases, with 13 bases left in between. The CDR3 consists of 14 residues. The CDR3 here is CASSSTGLSETQYF. CDR3 DNA: TGCGCCAGCAGCTCCACAGGACTATCAGAGACCCAGTACTTC.

The V and J genes are TRBV6-5 and TRBJ1-2; TRBD1 might be the D (6 bases). CDR3 length: 15 amino acids. Trimming removed 5 bases at V and 1 base at J, with 14 bases between. Germline CDR1 is MNHEY and CDR2 is SVGAGI. CDR3 sequence: CASSPDRRVNYGYTF. The CDR3 DNA reads TGTGCCAGCAGTCCAGACAGGAGAGTTAACTATGGCTACACCTTC.